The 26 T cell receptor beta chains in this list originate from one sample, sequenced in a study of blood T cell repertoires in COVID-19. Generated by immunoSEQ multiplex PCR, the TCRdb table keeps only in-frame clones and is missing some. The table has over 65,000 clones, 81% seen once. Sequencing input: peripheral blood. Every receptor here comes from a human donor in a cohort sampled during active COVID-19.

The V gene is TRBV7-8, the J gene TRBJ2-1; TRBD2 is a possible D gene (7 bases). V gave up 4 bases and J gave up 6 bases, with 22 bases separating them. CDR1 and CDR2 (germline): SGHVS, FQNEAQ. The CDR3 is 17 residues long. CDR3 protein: CASSSGLKRGSGNEQFF. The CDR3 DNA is TGTGCCAGCAGCTCGGGACTAAAAAGGGGGAGTGGCAATGAGCAGTTCTTC.

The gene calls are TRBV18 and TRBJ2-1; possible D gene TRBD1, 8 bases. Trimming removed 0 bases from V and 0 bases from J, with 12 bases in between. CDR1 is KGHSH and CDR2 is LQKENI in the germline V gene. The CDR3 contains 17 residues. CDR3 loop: CASSPPTGEGSYNEQFF. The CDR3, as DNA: TGTGCCAGCTCACCACCGACAGGGGAGGGCTCCTACAATGAGCAGTTCTTC.

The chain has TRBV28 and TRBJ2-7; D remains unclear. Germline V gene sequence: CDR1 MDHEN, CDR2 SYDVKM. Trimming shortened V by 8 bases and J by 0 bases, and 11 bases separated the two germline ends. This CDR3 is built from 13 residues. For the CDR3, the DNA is TGTGCCAGCCAGTCCACCTTCTCCTACGAGCAGTACTTC. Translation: CASQSTFSYEQYF.

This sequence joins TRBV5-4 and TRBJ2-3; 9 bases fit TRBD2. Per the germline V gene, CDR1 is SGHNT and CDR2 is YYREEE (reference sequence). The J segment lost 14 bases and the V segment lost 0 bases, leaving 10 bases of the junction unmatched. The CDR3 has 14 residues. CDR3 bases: TGTGCCAGCAGCTTGGGGTATAGCGGGGGACCGCGGTATTTT. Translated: CASSLGYSGGPRYF.

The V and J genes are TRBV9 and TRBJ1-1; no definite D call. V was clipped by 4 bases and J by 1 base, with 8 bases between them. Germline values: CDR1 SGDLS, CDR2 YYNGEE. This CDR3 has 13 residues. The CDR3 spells CASSPDWNTEAFF. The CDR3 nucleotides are TGTGCCAGCAGCCCAGACTGGAACACTGAAGCTTTCTTT. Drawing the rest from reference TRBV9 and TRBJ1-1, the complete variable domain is DSGVTQTPKHLITATGQRVTLRCSPRSGDLSVYWYQQSLDQGLQFLIQYYNGEERAKGNILERFSAQQFPDLHSELNLSSLELGDSALYFCASSPDWNTEAFFGQGTRLTVV.

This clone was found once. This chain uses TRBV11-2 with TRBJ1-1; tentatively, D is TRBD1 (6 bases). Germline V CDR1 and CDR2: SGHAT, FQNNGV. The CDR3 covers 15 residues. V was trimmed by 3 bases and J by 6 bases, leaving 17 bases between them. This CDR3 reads CASSLGITGTPEAFF. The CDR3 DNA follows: TGTGCCAGCAGCTTGGGCATAACAGGGACCCCTGAAGCTTTCTTT.

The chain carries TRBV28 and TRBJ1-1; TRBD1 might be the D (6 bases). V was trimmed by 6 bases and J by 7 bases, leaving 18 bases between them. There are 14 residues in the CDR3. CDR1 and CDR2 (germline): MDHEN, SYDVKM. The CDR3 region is CASSARQALLEAFF. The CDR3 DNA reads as TGTGCCAGCAGCGCTCGACAGGCTTTACTTGAAGCTTTCTTT.

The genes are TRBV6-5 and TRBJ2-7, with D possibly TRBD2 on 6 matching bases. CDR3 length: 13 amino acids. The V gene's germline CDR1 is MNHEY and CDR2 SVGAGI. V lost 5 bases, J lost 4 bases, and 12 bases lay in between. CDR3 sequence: CASSLGGTYEQYF. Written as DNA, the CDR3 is TGTGCCAGCAGTCTCGGGGGTACATACGAGCAGTACTTC.

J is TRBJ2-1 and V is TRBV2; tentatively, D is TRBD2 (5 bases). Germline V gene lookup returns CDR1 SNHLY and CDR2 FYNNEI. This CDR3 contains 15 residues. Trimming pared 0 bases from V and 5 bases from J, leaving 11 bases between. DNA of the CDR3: TGTGCCAGCAGTGAAGCGCTTCAAGCGGACAATGAGCAGTTCTTC. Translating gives CASSEALQADNEQFF. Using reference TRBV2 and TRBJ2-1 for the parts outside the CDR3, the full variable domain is EPEVTQTPSHQVTQMGQEVILRCVPISNHLYFYWYRQILGQKVEFLVSFYNNEISEKSEIFDDQFSVERPDGSNFTLKIRSTKLEDSAMYFCASSEALQADNEQFFGPGTRLTVL.

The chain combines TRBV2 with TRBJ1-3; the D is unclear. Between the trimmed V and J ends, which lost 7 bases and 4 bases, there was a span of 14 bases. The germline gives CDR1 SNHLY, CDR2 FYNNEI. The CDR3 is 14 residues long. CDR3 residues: CASTEGGGGNTIYF. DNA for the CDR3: TGTGCCAGCACCGAGGGAGGAGGCGGAAACACCATATATTTT. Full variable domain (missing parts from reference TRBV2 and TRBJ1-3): EPEVTQTPSHQVTQMGQEVILRCVPISNHLYFYWYRQILGQKVEFLVSFYNNEISEKSEIFDDQFSVERPDGSNFTLKIRSTKLEDSAMYFCASTEGGGGNTIYFGEGSWLTVV.

CDR3 bases: TGTGCCAGCAGCTTACAGCCGGGTCAAGAGACCCAGTACTTC. It encodes CASSLQPGQETQYF. The chain carries TRBV7-2 and TRBJ2-5; D gene ambiguous. The CDR3 has 14 residues. The V and J ends lost 2 bases and 2 bases respectively, with 9 bases between them. The V gene's germline CDR1 is SGHTA and CDR2 FQGNSA. The full variable domain, completed using reference TRBV7-2 and TRBJ2-5, is GAGVSQSPSNKVTEKGKDVELRCDPISGHTALYWYRQSLGQGLEFLIYFQGNSAPDKSGLPSDRFSAERTGGSVSTLTIQRTQQEDSAVYLCASSLQPGQETQYFGPGTRLLVL.

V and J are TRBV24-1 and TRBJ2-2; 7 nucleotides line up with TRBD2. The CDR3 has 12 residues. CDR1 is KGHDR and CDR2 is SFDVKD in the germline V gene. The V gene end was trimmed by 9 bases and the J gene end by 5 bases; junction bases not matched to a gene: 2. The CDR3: CATGLVTGELFF. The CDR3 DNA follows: TGTGCCACCGGACTAGTTACCGGGGAGCTGTTTTTT.

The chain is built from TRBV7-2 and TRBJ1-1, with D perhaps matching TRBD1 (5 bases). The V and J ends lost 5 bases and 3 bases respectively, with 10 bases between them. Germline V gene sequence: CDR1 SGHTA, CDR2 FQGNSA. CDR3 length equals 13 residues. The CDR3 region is CASSVGGYTEAFF. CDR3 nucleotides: TGTGCCAGCAGCGTCGGGGGTTACACTGAAGCTTTCTTT.

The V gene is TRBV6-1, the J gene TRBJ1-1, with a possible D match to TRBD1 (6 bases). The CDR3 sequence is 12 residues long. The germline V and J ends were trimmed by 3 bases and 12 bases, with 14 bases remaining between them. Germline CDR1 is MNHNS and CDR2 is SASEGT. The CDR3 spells CASSDRGRGSFF. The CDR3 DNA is TGTGCCAGCAGTGACCGGGGGCGGGGGTCTTTCTTT.

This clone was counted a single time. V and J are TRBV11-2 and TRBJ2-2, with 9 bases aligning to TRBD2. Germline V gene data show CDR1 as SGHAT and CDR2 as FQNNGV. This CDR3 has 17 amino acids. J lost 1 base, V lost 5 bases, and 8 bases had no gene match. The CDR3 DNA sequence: TGTGCCAGCAGCCCCAAGAGACTAGCGGTGAACACCGGGGAGCTGTTTTTT. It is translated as CASSPKRLAVNTGELFF.

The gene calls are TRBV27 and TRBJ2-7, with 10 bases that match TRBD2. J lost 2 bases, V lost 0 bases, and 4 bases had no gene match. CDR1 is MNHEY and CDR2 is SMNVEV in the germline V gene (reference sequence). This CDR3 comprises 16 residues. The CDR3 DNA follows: TGTGCCAGCAGTTTATCGGTCACTAGCGGGGCCTACGAGCAGTACTTC. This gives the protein CASSLSVTSGAYEQYF.

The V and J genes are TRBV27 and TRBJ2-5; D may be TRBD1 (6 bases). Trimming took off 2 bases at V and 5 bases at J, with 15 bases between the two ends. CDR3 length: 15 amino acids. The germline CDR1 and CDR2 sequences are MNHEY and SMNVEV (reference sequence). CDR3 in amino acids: CASSLGAGAGETQYF. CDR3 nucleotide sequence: TGTGCCAGCAGTTTAGGGGCAGGGGCAGGGGAGACCCAGTACTTC.

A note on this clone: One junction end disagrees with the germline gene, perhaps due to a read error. CDR3 sequence (DNA): TGCAGTGCTAGAGTTGGGAGGGACTTC. This codes for CSARVGRDF. V usage is TRBV20-1 and J usage is TRBJ2-7; 7 nucleotides match TRBD2. The V gene's germline CDR1 is DFQATT and CDR2 SNEGSKA (reference sequence). CDR3 size: 9 residues.

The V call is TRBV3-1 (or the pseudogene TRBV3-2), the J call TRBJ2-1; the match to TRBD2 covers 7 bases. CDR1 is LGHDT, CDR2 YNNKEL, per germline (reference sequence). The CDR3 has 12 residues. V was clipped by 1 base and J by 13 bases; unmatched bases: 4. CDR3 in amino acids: CASSQATSFQFF. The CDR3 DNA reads TGTGCCAGCAGCCAAGCGACTAGCTTTCAGTTCTTC.

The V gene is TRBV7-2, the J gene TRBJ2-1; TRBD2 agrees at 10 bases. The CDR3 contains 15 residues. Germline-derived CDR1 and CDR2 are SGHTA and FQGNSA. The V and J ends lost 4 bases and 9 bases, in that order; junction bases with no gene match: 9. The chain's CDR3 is CASSSQIIAGGEQFF. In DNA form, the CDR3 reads TGTGCCAGCAGCTCCCAGATAATAGCGGGAGGTGAGCAGTTCTTC.

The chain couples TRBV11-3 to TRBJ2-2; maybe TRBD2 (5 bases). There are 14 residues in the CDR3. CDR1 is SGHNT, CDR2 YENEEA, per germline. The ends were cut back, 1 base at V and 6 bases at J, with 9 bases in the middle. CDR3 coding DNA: TGTGCCAGCAGCTTAGCCTCGGGGTCCGGGGAGCTGTTTTTT. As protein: CASSLASGSGELFF.

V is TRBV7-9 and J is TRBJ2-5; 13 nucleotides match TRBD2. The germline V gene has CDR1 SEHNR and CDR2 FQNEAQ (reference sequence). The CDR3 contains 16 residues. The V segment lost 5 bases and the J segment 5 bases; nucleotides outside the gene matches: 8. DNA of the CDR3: TGTGCCAGCAGCCATATACTAGCGGGAGGGCGCGAGACCCAGTACTTC. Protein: CASSHILAGGRETQYF.

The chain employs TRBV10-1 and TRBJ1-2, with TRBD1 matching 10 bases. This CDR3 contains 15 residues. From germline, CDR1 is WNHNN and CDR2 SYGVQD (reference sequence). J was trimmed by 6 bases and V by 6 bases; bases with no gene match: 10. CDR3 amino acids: CASREGTGEVNGYTF. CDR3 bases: TGCGCCAGCAGAGAAGGGACAGGGGAAGTGAATGGCTACACCTTC.

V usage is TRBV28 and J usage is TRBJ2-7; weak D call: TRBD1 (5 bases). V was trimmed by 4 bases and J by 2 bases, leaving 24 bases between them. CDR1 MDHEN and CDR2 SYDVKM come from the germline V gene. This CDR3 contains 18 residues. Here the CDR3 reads CASSSRQGLIRIPYEQYF. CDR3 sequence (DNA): TGTGCCAGCAGTTCCCGGCAGGGCCTGATCAGGATACCCTACGAGCAGTACTTC. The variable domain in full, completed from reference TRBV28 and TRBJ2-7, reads DVKVTQSSRYLVKRTGEKVFLECVQDMDHENMFWYRQDPGLGLRLIYFSYDVKMKEKGDIPEGYSVSREKKERFSLILESASTNQTSMYLCASSSRQGLIRIPYEQYFGPGTRLTVT.

Here the CDR3 DNA reads TGCGCCAGCAGCTACCAACTAGCGGGAGGGCCGGGGGGCTCCTACGAGCAGTACTTC. This encodes CASSYQLAGGPGGSYEQYF. The V call is TRBV4-1, the J call TRBJ2-7, with 13 positions matching TRBD2. The CDR3 length is 19 residues. J lost 0 bases, V lost 5 bases, and 13 bases had no gene match. CDR1 and CDR2 (germline): MGHRA, YSYEKL.

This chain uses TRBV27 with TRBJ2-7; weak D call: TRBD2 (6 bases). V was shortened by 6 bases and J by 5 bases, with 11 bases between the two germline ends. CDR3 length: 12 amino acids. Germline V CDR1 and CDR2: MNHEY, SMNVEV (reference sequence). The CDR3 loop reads CASRTGVDEQYF. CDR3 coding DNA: TGTGCCAGCAGGACGGGAGTCGACGAGCAGTACTTC.